The 22 T cell receptor beta chains below come from one sample, sequenced in a study of T cell changes during pregnancy in multiple sclerosis. Sequencing used immunoSEQ multiplex PCR; TCRdb keeps in-frame clones, though not all of them. The sample has about 110,000 clones; 85% to 95% are singletons. The material sequenced was peripheral blood, taken in the third trimester of pregnancy. Every receptor here comes from a female donor in good health, enrolled as a control in a pregnancy study.

J is TRBJ1-3 and V is TRBV11-2; D is uncertain. This CDR3 is built from 14 residues. Germline lookup yields CDR1 SGHAT and CDR2 FQNNGV. V lost 4 bases and J 4 bases, leaving 11 bases between the germline ends. The chain's CDR3 is CASSSPKRGNTIYF. CDR3 nucleotides: TGTGCCAGCAGCTCCCCCAAGCGCGGAAACACCATATATTTT.

This clone has only a few counts. CDR3 nucleotide sequence: TGTGCCAGCAGCTTATGGGCTTCCCCAGGGGCGGACACTGAAGCTTTCTTT. This gives the protein CASSLWASPGADTEAFF. This sequence joins TRBV7-3 and TRBJ1-1; possibly TRBD1 for D (6 bases). This CDR3 comprises 17 residues. In germline, CDR1 is SGHTA, CDR2 FQGTGA. Trimming stripped 2 bases from V and 3 bases from J, with 19 bases between. The variable domain in full, completed from reference TRBV7-3 and TRBJ1-1, reads GAGVSQTPSNKVTEKGKYVELRCDPISGHTALYWYRQSLGQGPEFLIYFQGTGAADDSGLPNDRFFAVRPEGSVSTLKIQRTERGDSAVYLCASSLWASPGADTEAFFGQGTRLTVV.

The chain is built from TRBV10-3 and TRBJ2-6, with 11 positions matching TRBD1. V gave up 0 bases and J gave up 0 bases; unmatched junction bases: 1. Germline CDR1 reads ENHRY; CDR2 reads SYGVKD. The CDR3 loop spans 18 amino acids. The CDR3 DNA is TGTGCCATCAGTGAGTCGGGGACAGGGGGCTCTGGGGCCAACGTCCTGACTTTC. It is translated as CAISESGTGGSGANVLTF.

This chain uses TRBV30 with TRBJ2-1, with 12 bases identical to TRBD2. In germline, CDR1 is GTSNPN, CDR2 SVGIG (reference sequence). The CDR3 runs to 15 residues. With 5 bases clipped from V and 4 bases from J, the junction kept 6 bases outside the gene matches. The DNA of the CDR3 is TGTGCCTGGGCCCAAGGGACTAGCGGGTACAATGAGCAGTTCTTC. Its translation: CAWAQGTSGYNEQFF.

This clone has a single count. The chain carries TRBV4-3 and TRBJ2-1, with TRBD2 identical over 11 bases. CDR3 size: 17 residues. J gave up 5 bases and V 4 bases, and 10 bases lay outside the gene matches. CDR1 is LGHNA, CDR2 YSLEER, per germline. The CDR3 nucleotides are TGCGCCAGCAGCCGCTCACTCCTAGCGGGGGGCGACAATGAGCAGTTCTTC. This gives the protein CASSRSLLAGGDNEQFF.

The chain combines TRBV29-1 with TRBJ2-1, with 13 bases that match TRBD2. The CDR3 extends over 14 amino acids. Germline V gene data show CDR1 as SQVTM and CDR2 as ANQGSEA. Unmatched junction bases numbered 4, after V lost 8 bases and J lost 3 bases. The CDR3: CSLRLAGGYNEQFF. The DNA for the CDR3 is TGCAGCCTTCGACTAGCGGGGGGCTACAATGAGCAGTTCTTC.

V gene TRBV19 combines with J gene TRBJ2-3; 9 bases are shared with TRBD2. CDR1 LNHDA and CDR2 SQIVND come from the germline V gene (reference sequence). With V trimmed by 4 bases and J by 3 bases, 5 bases remained unmatched. The CDR3 is made up of 15 amino acids. CDR3 nucleotides: TGTGCCAGTAGTACTGGCGGGGGGGAAACAGATACGCAGTATTTT. It encodes CASSTGGGETDTQYF.

The rearrangement links TRBV27 to TRBJ2-1; no reliable D call. Germline-derived CDR1 and CDR2 are MNHEY and SMNVEV (reference sequence). Trimming took off 5 bases at V and 0 bases at J, with 11 bases between the two ends. CDR3 length equals 15 residues. The CDR3 nucleotides read TGTGCCAGCAGTCCGTACGTTAGCTCCTACAATGAGCAGTTCTTC. Translating it yields CASSPYVSSYNEQFF.

The table lists this clone with a count of one. V and J are TRBV5-4 and TRBJ2-7; 7 bases fit TRBD1. J was trimmed by 0 bases and V by 2 bases; bases with no gene match: 5. Germline V CDR1 and CDR2: SGHNT, YYREEE (reference sequence). The CDR3 has 15 residues. CDR3 sequence reads: CASSFPQGNSYEQYF. The CDR3 bases are TGTGCCAGCAGCTTCCCACAGGGGAACTCCTACGAGCAGTACTTC.

In this sample, this clone turned up once. The genes are TRBV5-8 and TRBJ2-1, with a possible D match to TRBD1 (5 bases). The CDR3 is made up of 15 amino acids. Germline lookup yields CDR1 SGHTS and CDR2 YDEGEE. V dropped 4 bases and J dropped 11 bases, with 22 bases sitting between them. As DNA, the CDR3 is TGTGCCAGCAGCAACCGACAGATCCCTACTGCCCAGCAGTTCTTC. Translating it yields CASSNRQIPTAQQFF.

The V and J genes are TRBV19 and TRBJ2-7; a possible D gene is TRBD2 (6 bases). The CDR3 consists of 11 residues. The germline V and J ends were trimmed by 6 bases and 5 bases, with 8 bases remaining between them. Germline loops: CDR1 LNHDA, CDR2 SQIVND (reference sequence). Here the CDR3 DNA reads TGTGCCAGTAGAGGGACTCACGAGCAGTACTTC. Translating it yields CASRGTHEQYF.

This clone appeared a single time. V usage is TRBV2 and J usage is TRBJ1-3; D perhaps matches TRBD1 (5 bases). This CDR3 is 14 amino acids long. Between the trimmed V and J ends, which lost 7 bases and 0 bases, there was a span of 10 bases. From germline, CDR1 is SNHLY and CDR2 FYNNEI. This CDR3 reads CASTFTGSGNTIYF. The CDR3 coding sequence is TGTGCCAGCACCTTTACAGGCTCTGGAAACACCATATATTTT.

The chain has TRBV5-6 and TRBJ2-7; 7 nucleotides line up with TRBD1. CDR1 and CDR2 (germline): SGHDT, YYEEEE. There are 14 residues in the CDR3. The J segment lost 2 bases and the V segment lost 4 bases, leaving 6 bases of the junction unmatched. CDR3 nucleotides: TGTGCCAGCAGCCCTTGGGACAGTCCCTACGAGCAGTACTTC. Translated: CASSPWDSPYEQYF.

The rearrangement uses TRBV9 and TRBJ2-7; 10 bases fit TRBD2. This CDR3 is 15 amino acids long. The germline CDR1 and CDR2 sequences are SGDLS and YYNGEE. J gave up 6 bases and V 3 bases, and 9 bases lay outside the gene matches. The CDR3 nucleotides read TGTGCCAGCAGCGCATATAGCGGGGGGACCGGCGAGCAGTACTTC. It is translated as CASSAYSGGTGEQYF. Together with reference TRBV9 and TRBJ2-7, the CDR3 gives the full variable domain: DSGVTQTPKHLITATGQRVTLRCSPRSGDLSVYWYQQSLDQGLQFLIQYYNGEERAKGNILERFSAQQFPDLHSELNLSSLELGDSALYFCASSAYSGGTGEQYFGPGTRLTVT.

CDR3 loop: CASSPIGDRGGEKLFF. In nucleotides, the CDR3 is TGTGCCAGCAGCCCGATTGGAGACAGGGGGGGTGAAAAACTGTTTTTT. J is TRBJ1-4 and V is TRBV14, with TRBD1 matching 9 bases. The CDR3 covers 16 residues. From germline, CDR1 is SGHDN and CDR2 FVKESK. Trimming cost V 4 bases and J 7 bases; bases outside gene matches: 10.

The chain has TRBV19 and TRBJ2-1; D perhaps matches TRBD1 (6 bases). The V end lost 4 bases, the J end lost 0 bases, and 13 bases lay between the germline ends. The CDR3 runs 16 residues. Looked up from germline, CDR1 is LNHDA and CDR2 is SQIVND (reference sequence). The CDR3 DNA is TGTGCCAGTAGTAGGCGGACAGCTCACTCCTACAATGAGCAGTTCTTC. Amino acid sequence: CASSRRTAHSYNEQFF.

This clone appeared a single time. The chain uses TRBV10-3 and TRBJ1-5, with D unclear. Germline V gene data show CDR1 as ENHRY and CDR2 as SYGVKD. Trimming pared 0 bases from V and 10 bases from J, leaving 7 bases between. The CDR3 extends over 12 amino acids. The CDR3 is CAISESGVPQHF. The CDR3 nucleotides are TGTGCCATCAGTGAGTCCGGTGTACCCCAGCATTTT.

The rearrangement links TRBV4-3 to TRBJ2-7, with D possibly being TRBD1 (6 bases). The ends were cut back, 8 bases at V and 2 bases at J, with 19 bases in the middle. CDR1 and CDR2 from the germline V gene are LGHNA and YSLEER. The CDR3 has 15 residues. The CDR3 here is CASRQVLGRAYEQYF. CDR3 DNA sequence: TGCGCCAGCCGACAGGTGCTGGGACGGGCCTACGAGCAGTACTTC.

The CDR3 is CAISVPDSPGNTIYF. CDR3 DNA: TGTGCCATCAGTGTTCCGGACAGCCCTGGAAACACCATATATTTT. This sequence joins TRBV10-3 and TRBJ1-3; possibly TRBD1 for D (6 bases). There are 15 residues in the CDR3. Germline lookup yields CDR1 ENHRY and CDR2 SYGVKD. V lost 4 bases and J 2 bases, leaving 12 bases between the germline ends.

The chain joins TRBV2 to TRBJ2-3; no firm D call. This CDR3 has 12 residues. In germline, CDR1 is SNHLY, CDR2 FYNNEI. Trimming removed 8 bases from V and 0 bases from J, with 6 bases in between. The CDR3 DNA follows: TGTGCCAGCGATACTAGCACAGATACGCAGTATTTT. Protein: CASDTSTDTQYF.

The chain has TRBV7-3 and TRBJ2-2, with 7 positions matching TRBD2. V was clipped by 1 base and J by 4 bases; unmatched bases: 0. There are 14 residues in the CDR3. Germline V gene lookup returns CDR1 SGHTA and CDR2 FQGTGA. This CDR3 reads CASSLRGGTGELFF. The CDR3 region has the DNA TGTGCCAGCAGCTTAAGGGGGGGCACCGGGGAGCTGTTTTTT.

V gene TRBV12-5 combines with J gene TRBJ2-7, with 11 bases fitting TRBD1. The CDR3 sequence is 18 residues long. J was trimmed by 6 bases and V by 6 bases; bases with no gene match: 19. Germline V CDR1 and CDR2: LGHNT, FRNRAP. The CDR3 protein is CASGPPGQGERVRGEQYF. The CDR3 DNA is TGTGCTAGTGGACCTCCGGGACAGGGGGAGCGTGTACGTGGCGAGCAGTACTTC. Variable domain in full (rest from reference TRBV12-5 and TRBJ2-7): DARVTQTPRHKVTEMGQEVTMRCQPILGHNTVFWYRQTMMQGLELLAYFRNRAPLDDSGMPKDRFSAEMPDATLATLKIQPSEPRDSAVYFCASGPPGQGERVRGEQYFGPGTRLTVT.